These 11 T cell receptor beta chains were sequenced from one sample in a study of blood T cell repertoires in COVID-19 (TCRdb year 2020). The library was made by the immunoSEQ multiplex PCR assay. The table was pulled from immuneACCESS by TCRdb, which kept in-frame rearrangements only. Such tables lose some clones; where checked, under half of the loss comes from unresolved V genes, and the rest has no known cause. The sample table lists over 100,000 clones, roughly 80% of them with a count of one. The ten largest make up 7.9% of the sample. The sample consisted of peripheral blood. The receptors originated from a man aged 70 or older with acute or convalescent COVID-19.

The CDR3 region is CASTSTGGNGNTIYF. CDR3 sequence (DNA): TGTGCCAGCACCTCGACAGGGGGCAATGGAAACACCATATATTTT. The chain combines TRBV3-1 (or the pseudogene TRBV3-2) with TRBJ1-3, with 10 bases that match TRBD1. Germline CDR1 reads LGHDT; CDR2 reads YNNKEL (reference sequence). J was trimmed by 3 bases and V by 7 bases; bases with no gene match: 6. This CDR3 region has 15 residues.

This sequence joins TRBV5-5 and TRBJ2-4; possibly TRBD2 for D (5 bases). V was pared by 4 bases and J by 7 bases, with 15 bases between. The CDR3 has 14 amino acids. The germline CDR1 and CDR2 sequences are SGHKS and YYEKEE (reference sequence). The CDR3 DNA is TGTGCCAGCAGCCTAATGCTGGGAGCCAACATTCAGTACTTC. Translation gives CASSLMLGANIQYF.

This chain uses TRBV28 with TRBJ1-6, with TRBD1 identical over 10 bases. J lost 8 bases, V lost 4 bases, and 17 bases had no gene match. The CDR3 consists of 19 residues. The germline V gene encodes CDR1 MDHEN and CDR2 SYDVKM. DNA of the CDR3: TGTGCCAGCAGTTCATCGACAGGGGGCTCCCTTCGGATGGATTCACCCCTCCACTTT. Its translation: CASSSSTGGSLRMDSPLHF.

This rearrangement joins TRBV5-6 to TRBJ1-6; D is possibly TRBD1 (6 bases). The V end was cut by 1 base, the J end by 6 bases, with 17 bases between. Germline CDR1 is SGHDT and CDR2 is YYEEEE. This CDR3 is built from 17 residues. The CDR3 sequence is CASSLSYDRTFNSPLHF. CDR3 in DNA: TGTGCCAGCAGCTTGTCGTACGACAGGACCTTTAATTCACCCCTCCACTTT. Full variable domain (rest looked up from reference TRBV5-6 and TRBJ1-6): DAGVTQSPTHLIKTRGQQVTLRCSPKSGHDTVSWYQQALGQGPQFIFQYYEEEERQRGNFPDRFSGHQFPNYSSELNVNALLLGDSALYLCASSLSYDRTFNSPLHFGNGTRLTVT.

The rearrangement joins TRBV18 to TRBJ2-4; D perhaps matches TRBD2 (6 bases). Germline CDR1 KGHSH, CDR2 LQKENI. The CDR3 length is 18 residues. Trimming took off 6 bases at V and 0 bases at J, with 21 bases between the two ends. CDR3 in DNA: TGTGCCAGCTCGGTTACCGGGGCGGGACCACTAGCCAAAAACATTCAGTACTTC. This codes for CASSVTGAGPLAKNIQYF.

The chain links TRBV7-5 to TRBJ2-7; TRBD2, the D gene given by the table, was not confirmed from the DNA. TRBV7-5 is a known pseudogene. The CDR3 sequence is 15 residues long. Here the CDR3 DNA reads TGTGTCAGTTTCAGGCCCAGCTCGGGGACCTACGAGCAGTACTTC. It translates to CVSFRPSSGTYEQYF.

The chain links TRBV7-3 to TRBJ2-2; 8 bases map to TRBD2. The junction had 7 bases not matched to a gene; V was cut back by 5 bases and J by 5 bases. CDR1 is SGHTA, CDR2 FQGTGA, per germline. The CDR3 spans 15 residues. DNA of the CDR3: TGTGCCAGCAGCCCCGGGAGGGGACGGACCGGGGAGCTGTTTTTT. This sequence encodes CASSPGRGRTGELFF. Full variable domain (missing parts from reference TRBV7-3 and TRBJ2-2): GAGVSQTPSNKVTEKGKYVELRCDPISGHTALYWYRQSLGQGPEFLIYFQGTGAADDSGLPNDRFFAVRPEGSVSTLKIQRTERGDSAVYLCASSPGRGRTGELFFGEGSRLTVL.

The chain carries TRBV5-1 and TRBJ2-3; 12 nucleotides agree with TRBD2. J lost 2 bases, V lost 4 bases, and 5 bases had no gene match. Germline CDR1 and CDR2: SGHRS and YFSETQ. The CDR3 covers 16 residues. The CDR3 reads CASSTGLAGTTDTQYF. CDR3 nucleotide sequence: TGCGCCAGCAGCACCGGACTAGCGGGGACCACAGATACGCAGTATTTT.

J is TRBJ2-1 and V is TRBV6-1; 7 nucleotides align to TRBD2. This CDR3 has 14 residues. Per the germline V gene, CDR1 is MNHNS and CDR2 is SASEGT. J was trimmed by 8 bases and V by 2 bases; bases with no gene match: 6. The CDR3 reads CASSESGAGDEQFF. The CDR3 nucleotides read TGTGCCAGCAGTGAAAGCGGGGCCGGGGATGAGCAGTTCTTC.

This clone was counted a few times. This sequence joins TRBV11-2 and TRBJ1-2, with TRBD1 identical over 7 bases. V was pared by 7 bases and J by 7 bases, with 12 bases of the junction left unmatched. Germline V gene sequence: CDR1 SGHAT, CDR2 FQNNGV. The CDR3 sequence is 14 residues long. CDR3 nucleotide sequence: TGTGCCAGCACCACCATTACAGGGGTCGGTGGCTACACCTTC. Translating it yields CASTTITGVGGYTF.

The V gene is TRBV4-1, the J gene TRBJ2-7, with TRBD1 as a possible D gene (6 bases). This CDR3 has 16 amino acids. V was pared by 0 bases and J by 0 bases, with 12 bases between. Germline V gene sequence: CDR1 MGHRA, CDR2 YSYEKL. Written as DNA, the CDR3 is TGCGCCAGCAGCCAAGATCCAGGGGAGAGCTCCTACGAGCAGTACTTC. Translated: CASSQDPGESSYEQYF.